Sequencing of this T cell receptor beta chain was carried out in a study of CD4+ T cells in melanoma. With 6 bases removed from V and 4 bases from J, the gap between germline ends came to 14 bases. The CDR3 totals 14 residues. Germline CDR1 is MNHEY and CDR2 is SVGAGI. On this clone itself: Antigen specificity is unknown.

Sequencing used immunoSEQ multiplex PCR; TCRdb keeps in-frame clones, though not all of them. The sample consists of nearly 50,000 clones, 89% of them appearing once. Broader study findings: A reported correlation linked neoantigen-specific CD4+ T cells to CD8+, macrophage and B cell function. Diverse differentiation states were reported for melanoma neoantigen-specific CD4+ T cells.

This sequence originates from a human donor with melanoma. The sequenced material came from peripheral blood. The V gene is TRBV6-5, the J gene TRBJ2-3; no reliable D call. The CDR3, as DNA: TGTGCCAGCAGCCCGACCGGTTGGGCAGATACGCAGTATTTT. Translation: CASSPTGWADTQYF.